This record covers a single T cell receptor (beta chain). Sequencing used immunoSEQ multiplex PCR; TCRdb keeps in-frame clones, though not all of them. The sample yields around 270,000 clones, around 88% seen once. Per the germline V gene, CDR1 is SGHDT and CDR2 is YYEEEE. The CDR3 covers 15 residues. Trimming took 0 bases from V and 0 from J, leaving 7 bases between them. The sample is drawn from a study of blood T cell repertoires in COVID-19. The sequenced material came from peripheral blood. The V call is TRBV5-6, the J call TRBJ1-3, with no clear D. This sequence was found in a man aged 30 to 39 with active or convalescent COVID-19. The CDR3 DNA is TGTGCCAGCAGCTTGGGCGGGGACTCTGGAAACACCATATATTTT. Translation gives CASSLGGDSGNTIYF.